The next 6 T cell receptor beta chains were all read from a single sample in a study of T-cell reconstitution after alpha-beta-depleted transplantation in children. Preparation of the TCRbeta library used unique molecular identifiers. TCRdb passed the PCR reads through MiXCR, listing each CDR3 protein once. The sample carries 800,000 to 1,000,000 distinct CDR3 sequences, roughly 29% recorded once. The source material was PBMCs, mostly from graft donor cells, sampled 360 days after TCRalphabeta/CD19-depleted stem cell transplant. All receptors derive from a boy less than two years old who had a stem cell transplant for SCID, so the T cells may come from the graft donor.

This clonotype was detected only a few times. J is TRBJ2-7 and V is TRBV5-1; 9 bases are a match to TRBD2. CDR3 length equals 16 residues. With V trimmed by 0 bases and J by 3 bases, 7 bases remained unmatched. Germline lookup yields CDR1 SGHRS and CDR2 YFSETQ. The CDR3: CASSLEGAGGLYEQYF. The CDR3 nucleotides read TGCGCCAGCAGCTTGGAGGGGGCGGGGGGGCTCTACGAGCAGTACTTC. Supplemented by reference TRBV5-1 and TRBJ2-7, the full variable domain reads KAGVTQTPRYLIKTRGQQVTLSCSPISGHRSVSWYQQTPGQGLQFLFEYFSETQRNKGNFPGRFSGRQFSNSRSEMNVSTLELGDSALYLCASSLEGAGGLYEQYFGPGTRLTVT.

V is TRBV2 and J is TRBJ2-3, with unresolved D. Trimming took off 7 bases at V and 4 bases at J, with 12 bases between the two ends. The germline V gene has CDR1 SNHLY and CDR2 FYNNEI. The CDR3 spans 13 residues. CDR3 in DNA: TGTGCCAGCACCCGGTCTGGGGCAGATACGCAGTATTTT. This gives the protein CASTRSGADTQYF.

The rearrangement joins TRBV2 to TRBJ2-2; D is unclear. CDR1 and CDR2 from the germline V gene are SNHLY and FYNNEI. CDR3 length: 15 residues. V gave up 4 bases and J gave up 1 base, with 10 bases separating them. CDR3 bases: TGTGCCAGCAGTGTTTGGCGACTGAACACCGGGGAGCTGTTTTTT. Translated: CASSVWRLNTGELFF. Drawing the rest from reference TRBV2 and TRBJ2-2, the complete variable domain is EPEVTQTPSHQVTQMGQEVILRCVPISNHLYFYWYRQILGQKVEFLVSFYNNEISEKSEIFDDQFSVERPDGSNFTLKIRSTKLEDSAMYFCASSVWRLNTGELFFGEGSRLTVL.

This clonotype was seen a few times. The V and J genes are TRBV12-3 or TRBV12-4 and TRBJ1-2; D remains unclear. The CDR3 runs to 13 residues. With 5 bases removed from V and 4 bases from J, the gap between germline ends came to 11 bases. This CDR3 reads CASSVNSGYGYTF. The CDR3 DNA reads TGTGCCAGCAGTGTCAACTCCGGCTATGGCTACACCTTC.

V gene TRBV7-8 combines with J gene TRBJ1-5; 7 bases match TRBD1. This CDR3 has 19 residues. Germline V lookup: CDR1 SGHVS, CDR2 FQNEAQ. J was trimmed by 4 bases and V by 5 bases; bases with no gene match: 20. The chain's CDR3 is CASSRATIGQVRWNQPQHF. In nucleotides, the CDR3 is TGTGCCAGCAGCAGAGCTACTATCGGACAGGTGAGATGGAATCAGCCCCAGCATTTT.

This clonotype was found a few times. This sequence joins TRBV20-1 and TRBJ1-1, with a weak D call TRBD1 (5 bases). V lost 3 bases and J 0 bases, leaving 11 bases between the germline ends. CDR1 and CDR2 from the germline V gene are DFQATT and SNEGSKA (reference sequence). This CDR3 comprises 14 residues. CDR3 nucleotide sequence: TGCAGTGCTAGGAGGGGACCCCTGAACACTGAAGCTTTCTTT. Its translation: CSARRGPLNTEAFF.